Listed below are T cell receptor beta chains from one sample, sequenced in a study of T cells after yellow fever vaccination. TCRdb processed the 5' RACE reads anew with MiXCR; each CDR3 protein has one entry. The sample yields 250,000 to 350,000 distinct CDR3 sequences, roughly 6.8% seen once. The starting material was PBMCs, obtained 35 to 50 days after the first yellow fever vaccination. All receptors come from a young man who received the YFV17D yellow fever vaccine. The CDR3 runs from the conserved cysteine through the conserved F or W. A D gene is named only where the DNA matches it firmly. Where a row states a size, it is once, few, many or the class of an expanded clone; other rows omit it.

j_call v_call clone_size d_call cdr3_aa cdr3_nt
TRBJ2-2 TRBV14 NA NA CASSQEEARGSGELFF TGTGCCAGCAGCCAAGAAGAGGCTAGGGGATCCGGGGAGCTGTTTTTT
TRBJ1-6 TRBV20-1 few NA CSASKGSYNSPLHF TGCAGTGCTAGCAAGGGTTCCTATAATTCACCCCTCCACTTT
TRBJ1-1 TRBV4-3 few NA CASSPGPANTEAFF TGCGCCAGCAGCCCAGGGCCAGCTAACACTGAAGCTTTCTTT
TRBJ2-1 TRBV12-3/TRBV12-4 few TRBD2 CASRTSGVGNEQFF TGTGCCAGCAGGACTAGCGGGGTCGGCAATGAGCAGTTCTTC
TRBJ2-7 TRBV5-4 NA NA CASSFPPGEQYF TGTGCCAGCAGCTTTCCCCCTGGCGAGCAGTACTTC
TRBJ2-1 TRBV7-7 few NA CASSWTQGNEQFF TGTGCCAGCAGCTGGACACAGGGCAATGAGCAGTTCTTC
TRBJ2-7 TRBV21-1 NA NA CASSTEGEGHEQYF TGTGCCAGCAGCACGGAGGGGGAGGGGCACGAGCAGTACTTC
TRBJ2-6 TRBV6-2/TRBV6-3 NA NA CASSPSSSGANVLTF TGTGCCAGCAGCCCGTCGTCCTCTGGGGCCAACGTCCTGACTTTC
TRBJ1-2 TRBV4-2 NA NA CASSQVGGADYGYTF TGTGCCAGCAGCCAAGTAGGAGGGGCCGACTATGGCTACACCTTC
TRBJ1-6 TRBV6-8 few NA CASSYSGSPNSPLHF TGTGCCAGCAGTTACTCGGGGAGCCCTAATTCACCCCTCCACTTT
TRBJ2-2 TRBV5-1 few TRBD1 CASSPNSGQGGTGELFF TGCGCCAGCAGCCCGAACTCGGGACAGGGGGGCACCGGGGAGCTGTTTTTT
TRBJ2-5 TRBV10-3 few NA CAISQSPRMETQYF TGTGCCATCAGTCAGAGCCCAAGAATGGAGACCCAGTACTTC
TRBJ2-3 TRBV29-1 NA TRBD1 CSVFRGLSTDTQYF TGCAGCGTATTCAGGGGGCTCAGCACAGATACGCAGTATTTT
TRBJ2-3 TRBV7-9 few NA CASSQEAGSTDTQYF TGTGCCAGCAGCCAAGAGGCAGGGAGCACAGATACGCAGTATTTT
TRBJ1-1 TRBV5-5 NA TRBD1 CASSPSRGQGDTEAFF TGTGCCAGCAGCCCATCCCGGGGACAGGGGGATACTGAAGCTTTCTTT
TRBJ1-5 TRBV12-3/TRBV12-4 few NA CASSSNSNQPQHF TGTGCCAGCAGTTCCAATAGCAATCAGCCCCAGCATTTT
TRBJ2-3 TRBV4-1 few TRBD1 CASSQVTGGLSTDTQYF TGCGCCAGCAGCCAAGTGACAGGGGGCCTGAGCACAGATACGCAGTATTTT
TRBJ2-1 TRBV7-3 many TRBD2 CASSFGGGFDEQFF TGTGCCAGCAGCTTCGGCGGGGGGTTTGATGAGCAGTTCTTC